This record covers a single T cell receptor beta chain. Its matching antigen is unknown. The sample belongs to a study of blood T cells in healthy people across ages. Study observations and caveats: Naive CD4+ cell counts and diversity both ran higher in long-lived than in aged donors.

It was with a sample-barcoded 5' primer and a J-beta primer mix that a second PCR of roughly 6 to 11 cycles was run. TCRdb re-called the 5' RACE reads with MiXCR, one entry per CDR3 protein. The sample gives 550,000 to 750,000 distinct CDR3 sequences, around a fifth of which show up once; approximately 3.7% is in the top ten. Sequencing was performed on blood. This TCR derives from a man in his 70s in good health.

CDR3 nucleotides: TGCGCCAGCAGTCCAGAAGTACCGTTCTGGGGGAAGCGGGCCGGGGGAGATACGCAGTATTTT. It specifies CASSPEVPFWGKRAGGDTQYF. The rearrangement uses TRBV10-2 and TRBJ2-3; tentative D call: TRBD2 (6 bases). The length of the CDR3 is 21 residues. V was cut by 5 bases and J by 5 bases, with 35 bases left in between. Germline V gives CDR1 WSHSY, CDR2 SAAADI.